This record covers a single T cell receptor beta chain. The sample belongs to a study of blood T cell repertoires in COVID-19. Looking at the study overall: The United States, Italy and Spain supplied acute and convalescent COVID-19 samples. The cDNA or gDNA used as material had been derived from T cells, B-cell-depleted T cells, or PBMCs.

This CDR3 has 12 residues. Trimming removed 2 bases from V and 5 bases from J, with 3 bases in between. From germline, CDR1 is LNHDA and CDR2 SQIVND (reference sequence). Per the authors' pipeline: Researchers report that nucleated cell counts were estimated from reference gene primer amplification. Sequenced by immunoSEQ multiplex PCR; TCRdb stores in-frame clones only, minus some. That table furnishes V, J and clone size, whereas the DNA furnished D and trimming. The sample lists some 120,000 clones, about two thirds occurring once. Sequencing used peripheral blood. This chain connects TRBV19 to TRBJ2-2; D gene uncertain. The sequence was obtained from a human donor with acute or convalescent COVID-19. The donor label of this sample is uncertain. The CDR3 here is CASSIRTGELFF. The CDR3 DNA reads TGTGCCAGTAGTATACGGACCGGGGAGCTGTTTTTT.